This passage covers 17 T cell receptor beta chains from one sample sequenced in a study of T cells in Graves' hyperthyroidism and ophthalmopathy. Amplification targeted TCR beta CDR3 regions from RNA transcripts. HTBI primers drove first-round RT-PCR of the TCR CDR3. Using its own MiXCR run on the multiplex PCR reads, TCRdb lists one record per CDR3 protein. The repertoire holds about 610,000 distinct CDR3 sequences, with 15% to 20% as singletons. The sequencing sample was made of blood. These receptors were collected from a woman aged 40 to 50 with Graves' ophthalmopathy.

The rearrangement uses TRBV12-3 or TRBV12-4 and TRBJ2-3; D is unclear. Trimming took 4 bases from V and 0 from J, leaving 14 bases between them. This CDR3 region has 16 residues. In DNA, the CDR3 is TGTGCCAGCAGTTATTCCGGATCCTTTAGCACAGATACGCAGTATTTT. This gives the protein CASSYSGSFSTDTQYF.

This clonotype was seen a few times. The chain has TRBV18 and TRBJ2-2; the D gene could be TRBD1 or TRBD2 (5 bases each). With 0 bases removed from V and 1 base from J, the gap between germline ends came to 9 bases. This CDR3 has 16 amino acids. Germline V CDR1 and CDR2: KGHSH, LQKENI. The CDR3 reads CASSPPGRWNTGELFF. The DNA of the CDR3 is TGTGCCAGCTCACCACCGGGACGGTGGAACACCGGGGAGCTGTTTTTT.

The sample holds many counts of this clonotype. The rearrangement uses TRBV5-6 and TRBJ1-1; a possible D gene is TRBD1 (5 bases). CDR1 and CDR2 from the germline V gene are SGHDT and YYEEEE. Trimming shortened V by 2 bases and J by 11 bases, and 16 bases separated the two germline ends. The CDR3 loop spans 13 amino acids. CDR3 protein: CASSLTGSLLAFF. CDR3 coding DNA: TGTGCCAGCAGCTTAACAGGTAGCCTGCTGGCTTTCTTT.

This clonotype was seen only a few times. The chain couples TRBV2 to TRBJ2-1; 8 bases line up with TRBD1. V lost 4 bases, J lost 11 bases, and 4 bases stayed unmatched. The germline V gene has CDR1 SNHLY and CDR2 FYNNEI. CDR3 size: 12 residues. The DNA for the CDR3 is TGTGCCAGCAGTGTTCAGGGGGCCAAGCAGTTCTTC. It specifies CASSVQGAKQFF.

This clonotype showed up many times. V and J are TRBV12-3 or TRBV12-4 and TRBJ2-2; 12 positions match TRBD2. The CDR3 has 16 amino acids. V gave up 8 bases and J gave up 3 bases; unmatched junction bases: 7. DNA of the CDR3: TGTGCCAGCTGTCCTAGCGGGGGGGGAGACACCGGGGAGCTGTTTTTT. This gives the protein CASCPSGGGDTGELFF.

The sample holds a few counts of this clonotype. This rearrangement joins TRBV20-1 to TRBJ2-3, with TRBD2 as a possible D gene (7 bases). Germline V gene sequence: CDR1 DFQATT, CDR2 SNEGSKA (reference sequence). The CDR3 runs to 15 residues. Deletions cut 3 bases from V and 0 bases from J, with 13 bases between. CDR3 sequence reads: CSARGGGRSTDTQYF. CDR3 coding DNA: TGCAGTGCTAGGGGAGGGGGGCGAAGCACAGATACGCAGTATTTT.

The sample holds a few counts of this clonotype. The rearrangement uses TRBV5-5 and TRBJ2-1; D possibly corresponds to TRBD1 (6 bases). The germline gives CDR1 SGHKS, CDR2 YYEKEE (reference sequence). Trimming pared 2 bases from V and 1 base from J, leaving 10 bases between. CDR3 size: 15 residues. The CDR3 nucleotides read TGTGCCAGCAGCTTATCAGGGGTTTCCTACAATGAGCAGTTCTTC. This sequence encodes CASSLSGVSYNEQFF.

This clonotype was observed many times. The chain joins TRBV12-3 or TRBV12-4 to TRBJ2-7, with 7 bases lining up with TRBD1. The trim removed 7 bases at V and 4 bases at J, leaving 10 bases unmatched. The length of the CDR3 is 14 residues. The CDR3 DNA sequence: TGTGCCAGCATCGGAGACAGGGATGGGTACGAGCAGTACTTC. Its protein product is CASIGDRDGYEQYF.

This clonotype has ten or more counts. V and J are TRBV11-2 and TRBJ2-3; the D gene is possibly TRBD1 (5 bases). This CDR3 has 13 amino acids. Germline V gives CDR1 SGHAT, CDR2 FQNNGV. V lost 7 bases to trimming and J lost 7 bases, with 15 bases between them. CDR3 nucleotide sequence: TGTGCCAGCACCGCGAGTGGGGCCTATACGCAGTATTTT. Translated, it gives CASTASGAYTQYF.

V is TRBV2 and J is TRBJ2-1, with 11 nucleotides matching TRBD1. CDR1 and CDR2 from the germline V gene are SNHLY and FYNNEI. The CDR3 has 15 residues. The J segment lost 3 bases and the V segment lost 3 bases, leaving 1 base of the junction unmatched. The CDR3 is CASSEDRGLYNEQFF. CDR3 DNA sequence: TGTGCCAGCAGTGAGGACAGGGGGCTCTACAATGAGCAGTTCTTC.

This chain connects TRBV10-3 to TRBJ1-1; 11 bases are shared with TRBD1. CDR1 is ENHRY and CDR2 is SYGVKD in the germline V gene. The CDR3 totals 13 residues. With V trimmed by 8 bases and J by 3 bases, 2 bases remained unmatched. CDR3 coding DNA: TGTGCCATCCTGGGACAGGGGGACACTGAAGCTTTCTTT. Its protein is CAILGQGDTEAFF.

In its sample, this clonotype was seen many times. The chain combines TRBV6-1 with TRBJ2-1; no reliable D call. CDR1 and CDR2 from the germline V gene are MNHNS and SASEGT. This CDR3 comprises 16 residues. V dropped 5 bases and J dropped 6 bases, with 20 bases sitting between them. The CDR3 DNA follows: TGTGCCAGCAGTCCCCGGATAGAATTAACCCGCAATGAGCAGTTCTTC. It is translated as CASSPRIELTRNEQFF.

This clonotype was detected many times. The rearrangement links TRBV11-2 to TRBJ2-1, with TRBD2 identical over 13 bases. The CDR3 covers 15 residues. Germline V gene sequence: CDR1 SGHAT, CDR2 FQNNGV. J was trimmed by 6 bases and V by 5 bases; bases with no gene match: 4. DNA for the CDR3: TGTGCCAGCAGCACCGGACTAGCGGGGGTCAATGAGCAGTTCTTC. It specifies CASSTGLAGVNEQFF. Together with reference TRBV11-2 and TRBJ2-1, the CDR3 gives the full variable domain: EAGVAQSPRYKIIEKRQSVAFWCNPISGHATLYWYQQILGQGPKLLIQFQNNGVVDDSQLPKDRFSAERLKGVDSTLKIQPAKLEDSAVYLCASSTGLAGVNEQFFGPGTRLTVL.

This clonotype was recorded a few times. This chain connects TRBV20-1 to TRBJ1-2; D ambiguous. Deletions cut 0 bases from V and 3 bases from J, with 11 bases between. Germline V gives CDR1 DFQATT, CDR2 SNEGSKA (reference sequence). The CDR3 totals 14 residues. The CDR3 nucleotides read TGCAGTGCTAGAGAAGGAGGGAGCTACTATGGCTACACCTTC. Protein product: CSAREGGSYYGYTF.

This clonotype was observed many times. The chain uses TRBV12-3 or TRBV12-4 and TRBJ2-6; the D gene is possibly TRBD2 (5 bases). V was clipped by 3 bases and J by 0 bases, with 6 bases between them. The CDR3 covers 15 residues. CDR3 in amino acids: CASSLAGSGANVLTF. The CDR3 bases are TGTGCCAGCAGTTTGGCGGGCTCTGGGGCCAACGTCCTGACTTTC.

This clonotype was counted at least ten times. This chain uses TRBV7-8 with TRBJ1-5, with D tentatively TRBD1 (6 bases). Germline assignment: CDR1 SGHVS and CDR2 FQNEAQ. V was clipped by 5 bases and J by 4 bases, with 15 bases between them. The CDR3 length is 15 residues. CDR3 sequence: CASSPGVLRNQPQHF. The CDR3, as DNA: TGTGCCAGCAGCCCAGGGGTATTAAGGAATCAGCCCCAGCATTTT.

This clonotype was counted at least ten times. The rearrangement uses TRBV7-9 and TRBJ2-5; the D gene is possibly TRBD1 (6 bases). The CDR3 is 14 amino acids. V dropped 1 base and J dropped 5 bases, with 11 bases sitting between them. Germline-derived CDR1 and CDR2 are SEHNR and FQNEAQ (reference sequence). The CDR3 DNA follows: TGTGCCAGCAGCTTAGTGGCAGGGGTCGAGACCCAGTACTTC. The encoded protein is CASSLVAGVETQYF. Full variable domain (outside the CDR3, taken from reference TRBV7-9 and TRBJ2-5): DTGVSQNPRHKITKRGQNVTFRCDPISEHNRLYWYRQTLGQGPEFLTYFQNEAQLEKSRLLSDRFSAERPKGSFSTLEIQRTEQGDSAMYLCASSLVAGVETQYFGPGTRLLVL.